These T cell receptor beta chains were read from a single sample in a study of spatial heterogeneity in lung cancer. MiXCR, applied by TCRdb to the 5' RACE reads, yields one record per CDR3 protein. The data contain about 92,000 distinct CDR3 sequences, 9.5% to 15% of them singletons. Source: PBMCs, taken at surgery. These receptors were taken from a male donor with early-stage non-small cell lung cancer. CDR3s include the opening cysteine and the closing phenylalanine or tryptophan. A D gene is named only where the DNA matches it firmly. Only part of the rows carry a size: once, few, many, or a class if the clone is expanded.

DNA: TGTGCCAGCAGTCCGGGACAGCCCTACAATGAGCAGTTCTTC; CDR3: CASSPGQPYNEQFF; size: .; V: TRBV12-3/TRBV12-4; D: TRBD1; length: 14; J: TRBJ2-1
DNA: TGTGCCATCAGCCAGACCAGCGATGAGCAGTTCTTC; CDR3: CAISQTSDEQFF; size: .; V: TRBV10-3; D: .; length: 12; J: TRBJ2-1
DNA: TGTGCCTCCGGGGGACCGAACCAAGAGACCCAGTACTTC; CDR3: CASGGPNQETQYF; size: few; V: TRBV10-3; D: .; length: 13; J: TRBJ2-5
DNA: TGTGCCAGCAGTTCGAACTTGGGTAGCAATCAGCCCCAGCATTTT; CDR3: CASSSNLGSNQPQHF; size: .; V: TRBV2; D: .; length: 15; J: TRBJ1-5
DNA: TGTGCCAGCAGCTTCGACCACGAGCAGTACTTC; CDR3: CASSFDHEQYF; size: few; V: TRBV7-9; D: .; length: 11; J: TRBJ2-7
DNA: TGTGCCAGCAGTTTAGCAAGACATTCACCCCTCCACTTT; CDR3: CASSLARHSPLHF; size: .; V: TRBV12-3/TRBV12-4; D: .; length: 13; J: TRBJ1-6
DNA: TGTGCCAGCCATACCGGGGGTTTGCGGGGAGTGGCAGATACGCAGTATTTT; CDR3: CASHTGGLRGVADTQYF; size: .; V: TRBV7-9; D: .; length: 17; J: TRBJ2-3
DNA: TGCGCCAGCAGCCGCTTAGCGGGAAGGTACAATGAGCAGTTCTTC; CDR3: CASSRLAGRYNEQFF; size: .; V: TRBV4-3; D: TRBD2; length: 15; J: TRBJ2-1
DNA: TGTGCCAGCAGTTACCCCCTGGGGGGAGGGCCGGCAGATACGCAGTATTTT; CDR3: CASSYPLGGGPADTQYF; size: few; V: TRBV6-2/TRBV6-3; D: TRBD2; length: 17; J: TRBJ2-3
DNA: TGTGCCAGCAGCCGCGGGGGCAGGGTGAATACTGAAGCTTTCTTT; CDR3: CASSRGGRVNTEAFF; size: few; V: TRBV6-5; D: .; length: 15; J: TRBJ1-1
DNA: TGTGCCAGCAGCTTGATGGGAACCGACAATGAGCAGTTCTTC; CDR3: CASSLMGTDNEQFF; size: .; V: TRBV7-9; D: .; length: 14; J: TRBJ2-1
DNA: TGTGCCATCAGTGAGTCAGGCAGGGCAGCCTACAATGAGCAGTTCTTC; CDR3: CAISESGRAAYNEQFF; size: few; V: TRBV10-3; D: .; length: 16; J: TRBJ2-1
DNA: TGCAGCGTTTCGTTCTCTGGGGCCAACGTCCTGACTTTC; CDR3: CSVSFSGANVLTF; size: few; V: TRBV29-1; D: .; length: 13; J: TRBJ2-6
DNA: TGTGCCAGCAGCTCCGGGACAGACTCCTACGAGCAGTACTTC; CDR3: CASSSGTDSYEQYF; size: .; V: TRBV7-8; D: TRBD1; length: 14; J: TRBJ2-7
DNA: TGTGCCGCCTACAATGAGCAGTTCTTC; CDR3: CAAYNEQFF; size: few; V: TRBV13; D: .; length: 9; J: TRBJ2-1
DNA: TGTGCCAGCAGCTTAAGACTAGCGGGAGCGGTCACAGATACGCAGTATTTT; CDR3: CASSLRLAGAVTDTQYF; size: .; V: TRBV7-2; D: TRBD2; length: 17; J: TRBJ2-3
DNA: TGTGCCACCCGGGGGGATCAAGAGACCCAGTACTTC; CDR3: CATRGDQETQYF; size: many; V: TRBV10-3; D: TRBD2; length: 12; J: TRBJ2-5
DNA: TGTGCCAGCTCACCCGGGACTAGCGGGAGTCGATTCAATGAGCAGTTCTTC; CDR3: CASSPGTSGSRFNEQFF; size: .; V: TRBV18; D: TRBD2; length: 17; J: TRBJ2-1
DNA: TGTGCCAGCAGCTTTAGCGGGGCCCGGGAGACCCAGTACTTC; CDR3: CASSFSGARETQYF; size: many; V: TRBV7-2; D: TRBD2; length: 14; J: TRBJ2-5
DNA: TGTGCCAGCAGCTTACGGCAGGGGGCGGACACCGGGGAGCTGTTTTTT; CDR3: CASSLRQGADTGELFF; size: .; V: TRBV11-2; D: TRBD1; length: 16; J: TRBJ2-2
DNA: TGTGCCAGCAGCATTGGCACCTCGGGCGTGCCCCAGCATTTT; CDR3: CASSIGTSGVPQHF; size: few; V: TRBV5-6; D: .; length: 14; J: TRBJ1-5
DNA: TGTGCCAGCAGTCCTTACAGGGGCAATCAGCCCCAGCATTTT; CDR3: CASSPYRGNQPQHF; size: few; V: TRBV27; D: .; length: 14; J: TRBJ1-5
DNA: TGTGCCAGCAGCGGGGCAGCAAACAATGAGCAGTTCTTC; CDR3: CASSGAANNEQFF; size: many; V: TRBV7-2; D: .; length: 13; J: TRBJ2-1
DNA: TGTGCCAGCAGCTTCCCAGCAGAAGTGAGTGTAGAGACCCAGTACTTC; CDR3: CASSFPAEVSVETQYF; size: .; V: TRBV11-2; D: .; length: 16; J: TRBJ2-5
DNA: TGCGCCAGCAGCCAAGATGATTACCCAATGGAGACCCAGTACTTC; CDR3: CASSQDDYPMETQYF; size: few; V: TRBV4-1; D: .; length: 15; J: TRBJ2-5
DNA: TGCGCCAGCGTATTATTCCCGGGACGGGGCACTGAAGCTTTCTTT; CDR3: CASVLFPGRGTEAFF; size: few; V: TRBV5-1; D: .; length: 15; J: TRBJ1-1
DNA: TGTGCCAGCAGCTTAGAGCTAGCGAGTTACTACAATGAGCAGTTCTTC; CDR3: CASSLELASYYNEQFF; size: few; V: TRBV11-2; D: .; length: 16; J: TRBJ2-1
DNA: TGCGCCAGCAGCTTGGACGGAGTCAGTCCCAACTTT; CDR3: CASSLDGVSPNF; size: .; V: TRBV5-1; D: .; length: 12; J: TRBJ1-6
DNA: TGTGCCATCAGGAAGGGAGGGGATGAGCAGTTCTTC; CDR3: CAIRKGGDEQFF; size: few; V: TRBV10-3; D: TRBD2; length: 12; J: TRBJ2-1
DNA: TGCAGTGCTGGACGAGACAGGGGGCGATCCACCTTC; CDR3: CSAGRDRGRSTF; size: .; V: TRBV20-1; D: TRBD1; length: 12; J: TRBJ1-2
DNA: TGTGCCAGCACCGGGGGGACTAGCGGGCCAACCCAGTACTTC; CDR3: CASTGGTSGPTQYF; size: .; V: TRBV28; D: TRBD2; length: 14; J: TRBJ2-5
DNA: TGTGCCAGCAGTCCAAACAGGGGCTCCTACAATGAGCAGTTCTTC; CDR3: CASSPNRGSYNEQFF; size: .; V: TRBV3-1; D: TRBD1; length: 15; J: TRBJ2-1
DNA: TGCGCCAGCAGGGGGCTAGGGCCCTACGGCCCAGATACGCAGTATTTT; CDR3: CASRGLGPYGPDTQYF; size: many; V: TRBV10-2; D: .; length: 16; J: TRBJ2-3
DNA: TGTGCCAGCTCACCACCGTCTAGCTACGAGCAGTACTTC; CDR3: CASSPPSSYEQYF; size: .; V: TRBV18; D: .; length: 13; J: TRBJ2-7
DNA: TGCGCCAGCAGCTTGGAACTAAACTACGAGCAGTACTTC; CDR3: CASSLELNYEQYF; size: many; V: TRBV5-1; D: .; length: 13; J: TRBJ2-7
DNA: TGCGCCAGCAGATCTGGAAACACCATATATTTT; CDR3: CASRSGNTIYF; size: .; V: TRBV5-1; D: .; length: 11; J: TRBJ1-3
DNA: TGTGCCAGCAAACGGGGCATCTCCTACGAGCAGTACTTC; CDR3: CASKRGISYEQYF; size: .; V: TRBV6-5; D: .; length: 13; J: TRBJ2-7
DNA: TGTGCCAGCAGCTTATTGGGGGGCAATCAGCCCCAGCATTTT; CDR3: CASSLLGGNQPQHF; size: few; V: TRBV7-8; D: .; length: 14; J: TRBJ1-5
DNA: TGTGCCAGCAGCTTAGTAGGGGGACAGGGGAACAATGAGCAGTTCTTC; CDR3: CASSLVGGQGNNEQFF; size: many; V: TRBV7-8; D: TRBD1; length: 16; J: TRBJ2-1
DNA: TGTGCCAGCAGCTTAAGGACAGGGGGCTCGCAGACCCAGTACTTC; CDR3: CASSLRTGGSQTQYF; size: once; V: TRBV7-3; D: TRBD1; length: 15; J: TRBJ2-5
DNA: TGTGCCAGCAGCCAAGTTGGACAGGGCTTCTCGGAGACCCAGTACTTC; CDR3: CASSQVGQGFSETQYF; size: .; V: TRBV14; D: TRBD1; length: 16; J: TRBJ2-5
DNA: TGTGCCAGCAGCTGGGGATCGCGAGGAAACACCATATATTTT; CDR3: CASSWGSRGNTIYF; size: few; V: TRBV7-2; D: .; length: 14; J: TRBJ1-3
DNA: TGTGCCACCAGCAGAGCGGGGGGTGGAGATACGCAGTATTTT; CDR3: CATSRAGGGDTQYF; size: .; V: TRBV15; D: TRBD2; length: 14; J: TRBJ2-3
DNA: TGCAGCGTTGAGGGCGGCGGCTCTGGAAACACCATATATTTT; CDR3: CSVEGGGSGNTIYF; size: few; V: TRBV29-1; D: .; length: 14; J: TRBJ1-3
DNA: TGCAGCGTGGGACTGGACAGGGCCCAGCCCCAGCATTTT; CDR3: CSVGLDRAQPQHF; size: many; V: TRBV29-1; D: TRBD1; length: 13; J: TRBJ1-5
DNA: TGTGCCAGCAGCATCGGACAGGGAGCAAACGAGCAGTACTTC; CDR3: CASSIGQGANEQYF; size: .; V: TRBV9; D: TRBD1; length: 14; J: TRBJ2-7
DNA: TGCAGTGCTAGTAGGCGGGAGGTCACCGGGGAGCTGTTTTTT; CDR3: CSASRREVTGELFF; size: few; V: TRBV20-1; D: TRBD2; length: 14; J: TRBJ2-2
DNA: TGTGCCAGCAGTCCCCTTTTCTCCTACGAGCAGTACTTC; CDR3: CASSPLFSYEQYF; size: few; V: TRBV6-6; D: .; length: 13; J: TRBJ2-7
DNA: TGCGCCAGCAGCCAGACAACAGGCACGCTCGATGAGCAGTTCTTC; CDR3: CASSQTTGTLDEQFF; size: .; V: TRBV4-1; D: .; length: 15; J: TRBJ2-1
DNA: TGTGCCAGCAGCCTAACGGACGGCTACGAGCAGTACTTC; CDR3: CASSLTDGYEQYF; size: .; V: TRBV28; D: .; length: 13; J: TRBJ2-7